This T cell receptor beta chain comes out of a study of cytomegalovirus exposure and HLA in healthy donors. V was clipped by 8 bases and J by 4 bases; unmatched bases: 5. The V gene's germline CDR1 is SNHLY and CDR2 FYNNEI. CDR3 length: 14 amino acids. The PCR contained 60 Vbeta and 13 Jbeta primers. Data came from immunoSEQ multiplex PCR; TCRdb stores just in-frame clones and leaves some out. Found here are fewer than 200,000 clones, around three quarters of them singletons; the top ten hold less than 15%. The sequenced material came from PBMCs. The chain uses TRBV2 and TRBJ1-5; TRBD1 matches at 10 bases. This clonotype was sampled from a woman in her thirties in good health and CMV-seropositive. CDR3 region: CASSKDRGNQPQHF. The CDR3 bases are TGTGCCAGCTCCAAGGACAGGGGGAATCAGCCCCAGCATTTT.